This T cell receptor beta chain originates from a study of blood T cell repertoires in COVID-19. With V trimmed by 7 bases and J by 8 bases, 14 bases remained unmatched. Germline V lookup: CDR1 MDHEN, CDR2 SYDVKM. The CDR3 is made up of 15 amino acids. TCRdb keeps only in-frame clones here, not all; method: immunoSEQ multiplex PCR. In the table there are approximately 160,000 clones, around 84% of which are singletons. Cohort assignment relied on participant-reported clinical history. This chain joins TRBV28 and TRBJ1-2; 9 bases are shared with TRBD1. This sequence originates from a woman aged 45 to 65 who had recovered from COVID-19. Sequencing was carried out using PBMCs or T cells enriched from blood (not recorded which). The CDR3, as DNA: TGTGCCAGCACCCTCGGAGGGGGGGGGACAGGGGGCTACACCTTC. Translated, it gives CASTLGGGGTGGYTF.